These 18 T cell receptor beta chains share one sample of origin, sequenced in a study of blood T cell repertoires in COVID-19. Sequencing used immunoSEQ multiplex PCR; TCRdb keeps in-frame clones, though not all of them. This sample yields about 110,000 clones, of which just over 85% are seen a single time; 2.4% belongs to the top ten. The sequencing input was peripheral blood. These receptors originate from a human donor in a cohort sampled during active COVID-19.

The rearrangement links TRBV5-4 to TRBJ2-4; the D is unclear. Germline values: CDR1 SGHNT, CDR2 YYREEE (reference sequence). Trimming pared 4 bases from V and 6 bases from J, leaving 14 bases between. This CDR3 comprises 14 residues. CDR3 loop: CASSRTQAGNIQYF. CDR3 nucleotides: TGTGCCAGCAGCCGCACTCAAGCCGGAAACATTCAGTACTTC.

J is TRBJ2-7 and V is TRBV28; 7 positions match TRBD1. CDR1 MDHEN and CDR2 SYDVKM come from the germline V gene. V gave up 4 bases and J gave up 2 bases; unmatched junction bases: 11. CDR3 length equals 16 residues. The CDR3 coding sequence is TGTGCCAGCAGTTACCAATCCGGGACAGAGACCTACGAGCAGTACTTC. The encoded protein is CASSYQSGTETYEQYF. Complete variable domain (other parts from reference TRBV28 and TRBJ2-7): DVKVTQSSRYLVKRTGEKVFLECVQDMDHENMFWYRQDPGLGLRLIYFSYDVKMKEKGDIPEGYSVSREKKERFSLILESASTNQTSMYLCASSYQSGTETYEQYFGPGTRLTVT.

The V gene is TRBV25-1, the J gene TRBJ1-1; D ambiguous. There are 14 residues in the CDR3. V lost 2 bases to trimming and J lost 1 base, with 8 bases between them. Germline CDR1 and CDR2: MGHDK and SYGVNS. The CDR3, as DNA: TGTGCCAGCAGTGAACAGGCCCGGAACACTGAAGCTTTCTTT. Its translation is CASSEQARNTEAFF.

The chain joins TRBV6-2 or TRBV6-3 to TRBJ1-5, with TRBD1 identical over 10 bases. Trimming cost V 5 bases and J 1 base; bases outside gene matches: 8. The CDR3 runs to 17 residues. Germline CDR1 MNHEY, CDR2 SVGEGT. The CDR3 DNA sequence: TGTGCCAGCAGTCGCGGACAGGGGGGGTGGAGCAATCAGCCCCAGCATTTT. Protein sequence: CASSRGQGGWSNQPQHF.

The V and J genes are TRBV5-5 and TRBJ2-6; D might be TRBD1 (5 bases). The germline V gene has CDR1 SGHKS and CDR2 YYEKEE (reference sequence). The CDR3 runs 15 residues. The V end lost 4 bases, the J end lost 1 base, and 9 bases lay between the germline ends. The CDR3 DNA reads TGTGCCAGCAGCCTAGACAGTTCTGGGGCCAACGTCCTGACTTTC. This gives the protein CASSLDSSGANVLTF.

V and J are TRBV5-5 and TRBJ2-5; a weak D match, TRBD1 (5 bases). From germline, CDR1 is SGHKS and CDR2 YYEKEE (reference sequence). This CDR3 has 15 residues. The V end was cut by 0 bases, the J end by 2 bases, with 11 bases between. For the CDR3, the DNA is TGTGCCAGCAGCTTGGAGGGCAGGGCACAAGAGACCCAGTACTTC. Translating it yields CASSLEGRAQETQYF. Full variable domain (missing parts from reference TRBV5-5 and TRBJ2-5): DAGVTQSPTHLIKTRGQQVTLRCSPISGHKSVSWYQQVLGQGPQFIFQYYEKEERGRGNFPDRFSARQFPNYSSELNVNALLLGDSALYLCASSLEGRAQETQYFGPGTRLLVL.

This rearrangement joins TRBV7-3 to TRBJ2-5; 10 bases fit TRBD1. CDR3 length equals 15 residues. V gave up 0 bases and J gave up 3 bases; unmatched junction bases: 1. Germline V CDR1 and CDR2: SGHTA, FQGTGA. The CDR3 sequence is CASSLTGTGEETQYF. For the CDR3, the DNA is TGTGCCAGCAGCTTAACCGGGACAGGGGAAGAGACCCAGTACTTC.

The CDR3 nucleotides read TGTGCCAGCAGCCCGTCCCCCGGCACAGATACGCAGTATTTT. This translates into CASSPSPGTDTQYF. The chain is built from TRBV27 and TRBJ2-3; D is unclear. CDR3 length equals 14 residues. Germline lookup yields CDR1 MNHEY and CDR2 SMNVEV (reference sequence). Trimming pared 6 bases from V and 1 base from J, leaving 11 bases between.

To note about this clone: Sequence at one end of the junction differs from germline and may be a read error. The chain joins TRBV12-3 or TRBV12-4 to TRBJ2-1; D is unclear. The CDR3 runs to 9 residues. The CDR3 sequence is CASSYPPVF. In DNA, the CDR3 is TGTGCCAGCAGTTACCCCCCGGTCTTC.

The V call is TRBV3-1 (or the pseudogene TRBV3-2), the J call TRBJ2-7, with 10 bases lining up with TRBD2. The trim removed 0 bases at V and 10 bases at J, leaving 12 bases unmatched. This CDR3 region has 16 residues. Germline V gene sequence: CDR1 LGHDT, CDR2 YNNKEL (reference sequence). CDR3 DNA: TGTGCCAGCAGCCAAGAGGGCAGCGGGGGGGCCTTTTTCCAGTACTTC. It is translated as CASSQEGSGGAFFQYF.

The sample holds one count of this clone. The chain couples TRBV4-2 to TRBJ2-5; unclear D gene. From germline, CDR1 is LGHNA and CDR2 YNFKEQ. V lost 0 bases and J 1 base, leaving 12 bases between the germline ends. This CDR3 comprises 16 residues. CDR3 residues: CASSQETQNFQETQYF. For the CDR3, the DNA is TGTGCCAGCAGCCAAGAAACACAGAACTTCCAAGAGACCCAGTACTTC.

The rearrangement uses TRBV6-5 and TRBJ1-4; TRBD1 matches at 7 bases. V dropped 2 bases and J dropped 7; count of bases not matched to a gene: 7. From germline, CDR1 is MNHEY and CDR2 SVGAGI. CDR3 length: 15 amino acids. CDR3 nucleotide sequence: TGTGCCAGCAGTTACGTCGGAGGGGGCGGTGAAAAACTGTTTTTT. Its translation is CASSYVGGGGEKLFF.

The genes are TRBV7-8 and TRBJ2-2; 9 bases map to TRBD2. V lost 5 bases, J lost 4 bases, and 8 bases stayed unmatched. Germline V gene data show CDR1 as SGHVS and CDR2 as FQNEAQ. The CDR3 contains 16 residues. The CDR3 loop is CASSKSSGVGTGELFF. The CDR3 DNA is TGTGCCAGCAGCAAATCTAGCGGGGTGGGCACCGGGGAGCTGTTTTTT.

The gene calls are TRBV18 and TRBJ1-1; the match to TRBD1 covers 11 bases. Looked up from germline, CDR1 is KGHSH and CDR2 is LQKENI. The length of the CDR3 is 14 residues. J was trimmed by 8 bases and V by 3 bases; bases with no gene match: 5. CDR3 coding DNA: TGTGCCAGCTCACCCCCATGGGACAGGGGGGAAGCTTTCTTT. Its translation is CASSPPWDRGEAFF.

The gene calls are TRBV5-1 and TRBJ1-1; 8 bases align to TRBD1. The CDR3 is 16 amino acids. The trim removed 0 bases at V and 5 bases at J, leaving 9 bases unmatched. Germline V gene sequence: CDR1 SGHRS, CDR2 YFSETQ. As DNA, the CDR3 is TGCGCCAGCAGCTTGGAAGCAGGGGGCCTTAGGACTGAAGCTTTCTTT. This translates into CASSLEAGGLRTEAFF.

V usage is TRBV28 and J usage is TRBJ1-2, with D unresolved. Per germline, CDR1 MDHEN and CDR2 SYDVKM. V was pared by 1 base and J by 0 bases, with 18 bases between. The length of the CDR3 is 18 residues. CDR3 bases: TGTGCCAGCAGTTTATTCGCAGAAAAAGAAAGTTCTAACTATGGCTACACCTTC. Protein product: CASSLFAEKESSNYGYTF.

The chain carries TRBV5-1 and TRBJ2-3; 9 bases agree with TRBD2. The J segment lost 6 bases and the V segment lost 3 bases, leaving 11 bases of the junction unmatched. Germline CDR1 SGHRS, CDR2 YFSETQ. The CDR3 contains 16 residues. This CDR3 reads CASSSFSGGFSDTQYF. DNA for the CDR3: TGCGCCAGCAGCTCTTTTAGCGGGGGATTTTCGGATACGCAGTATTTT.

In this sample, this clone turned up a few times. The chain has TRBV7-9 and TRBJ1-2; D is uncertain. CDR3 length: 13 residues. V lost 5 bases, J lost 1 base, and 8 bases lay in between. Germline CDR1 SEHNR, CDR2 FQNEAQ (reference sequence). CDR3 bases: TGTGCCAGCAGCGGAGCCGTTAACTATGGCTACACCTTC. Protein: CASSGAVNYGYTF.